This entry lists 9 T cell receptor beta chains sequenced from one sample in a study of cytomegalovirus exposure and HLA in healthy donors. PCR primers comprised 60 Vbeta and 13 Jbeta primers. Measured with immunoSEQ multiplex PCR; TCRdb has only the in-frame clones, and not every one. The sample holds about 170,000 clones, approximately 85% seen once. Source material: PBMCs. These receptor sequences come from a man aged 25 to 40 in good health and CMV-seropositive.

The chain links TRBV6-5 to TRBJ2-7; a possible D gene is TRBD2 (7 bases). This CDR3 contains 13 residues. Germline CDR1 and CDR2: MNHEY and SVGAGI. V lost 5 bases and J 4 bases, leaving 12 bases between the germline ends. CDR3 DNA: TGTGCCAGCAGTCTCAAGGGGGGGTACGAGCAGTACGTC. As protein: CASSLKGGYEQYV.

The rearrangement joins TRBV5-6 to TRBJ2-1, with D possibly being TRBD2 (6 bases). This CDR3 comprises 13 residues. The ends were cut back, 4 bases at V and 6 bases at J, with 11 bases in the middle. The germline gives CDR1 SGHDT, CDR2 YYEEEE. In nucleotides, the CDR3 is TGTGCCAGCAGCCCGGGGACTCTCAATGAGCAGTTCTTC. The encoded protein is CASSPGTLNEQFF.

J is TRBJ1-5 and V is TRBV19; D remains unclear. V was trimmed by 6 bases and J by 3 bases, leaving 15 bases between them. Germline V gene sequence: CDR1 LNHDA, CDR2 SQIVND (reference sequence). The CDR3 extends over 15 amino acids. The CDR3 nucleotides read TGTGCCAGTAGCTCAACGGGAGGGTTCAATCAGCCCCAGCATTTT. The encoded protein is CASSSTGGFNQPQHF. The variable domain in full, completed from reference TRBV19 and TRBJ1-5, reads DGGITQSPKYLFRKEGQNVTLSCEQNLNHDAMYWYRQDPGQGLRLIYYSQIVNDFQKGDIAEGYSVSREKKESFPLTVTSAQKNPTAFYLCASSSTGGFNQPQHFGDGTRLSIL.

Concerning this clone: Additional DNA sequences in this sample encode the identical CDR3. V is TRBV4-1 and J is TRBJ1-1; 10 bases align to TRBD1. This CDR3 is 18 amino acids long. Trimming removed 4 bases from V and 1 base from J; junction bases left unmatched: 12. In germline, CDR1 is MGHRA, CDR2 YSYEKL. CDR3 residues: CASSLLTGQGLSNTEAFF. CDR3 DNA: TGCGCCAGCAGCCTCTTAACGGGACAGGGGCTCTCGAACACTGAAGCTTTCTTT.

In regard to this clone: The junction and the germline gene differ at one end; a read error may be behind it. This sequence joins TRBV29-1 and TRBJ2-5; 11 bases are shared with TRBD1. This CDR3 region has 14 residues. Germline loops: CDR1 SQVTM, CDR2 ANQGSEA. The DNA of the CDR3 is TGCAGCGCCGGGACAGGGGGGTCCCAAGGGACCCAGTACTTC. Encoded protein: CSAGTGGSQGTQYF.

The CDR3 here is CASSLTGVREQYF. CDR3 bases: TGTGCCAGCAGCTTAACAGGGGTTCGCGAGCAGTACTTC. The chain recombines TRBV5-6 with TRBJ2-7; 7 bases line up with TRBD1. Trimming removed 2 bases from V and 6 bases from J; junction bases left unmatched: 5. In germline, CDR1 is SGHDT, CDR2 YYEEEE. The CDR3 loop spans 13 amino acids.

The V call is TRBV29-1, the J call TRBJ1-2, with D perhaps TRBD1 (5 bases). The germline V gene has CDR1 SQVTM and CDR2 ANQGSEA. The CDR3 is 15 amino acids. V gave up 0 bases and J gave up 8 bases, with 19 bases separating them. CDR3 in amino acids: CSVEDLVTADEGYTF. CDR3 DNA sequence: TGCAGCGTTGAAGATCTGGTGACAGCAGACGAAGGCTACACCTTC.

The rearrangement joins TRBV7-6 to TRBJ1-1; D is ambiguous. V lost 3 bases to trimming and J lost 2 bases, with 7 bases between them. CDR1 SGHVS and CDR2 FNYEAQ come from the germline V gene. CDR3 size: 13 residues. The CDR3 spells CASSFEPNTEAFF. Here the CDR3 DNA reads TGTGCCAGCAGCTTCGAGCCTAACACTGAAGCTTTCTTT.

This chain's CDR3 is CASSPLLAGEGDTQYF. Here the CDR3 DNA reads TGTGCCAGCAGCCCCCTACTAGCGGGAGAAGGGGATACGCAGTATTTT. V usage is TRBV13 and J usage is TRBJ2-3, with 11 nucleotides matching TRBD2. V shed 5 bases and J 6 bases; nucleotides not matched to a gene: 10. The CDR3 is made up of 16 amino acids. Per germline, CDR1 PRHDT and CDR2 FYEKMQ (reference sequence).